A single sample is the source of the 21 T cell receptor beta chains below, sequenced in a study of identical twins. MiXCR was run by TCRdb on the 5' RACE reads, yielding one entry per CDR3 protein. The sample contains 640,000 or so distinct CDR3 sequences, less than 7% of which appear only once. What was sequenced was naive T cells sorted from blood. These receptors came from a man aged 18 to 35 in good health.

There are a few counts of this clonotype. The V and J genes are TRBV3-1 and TRBJ2-1, with D possibly being TRBD2 (6 bases). V was shortened by 3 bases and J by 2 bases, with 8 bases between the two germline ends. CDR3 size: 14 residues. Germline CDR1 is LGHDT and CDR2 is YNNKEL (reference sequence). This chain's CDR3 is CASSHRLAYNEQFF. CDR3 bases: TGTGCCAGCAGCCACCGACTAGCCTACAATGAGCAGTTCTTC.

The chain combines TRBV4-3 with TRBJ2-4, with TRBD2 matching 7 bases. CDR1 is LGHNA and CDR2 is YSLEER in the germline V gene. Germline trimming cut 3 bases from V and 2 bases from J; bases unmatched to any gene: 10. This CDR3 region has 17 residues. Here the CDR3 DNA reads TGCGCCAGCAGCCAGGAAGCGGGGAGGGCGACCAAAAACATTCAGTACTTC. It specifies CASSQEAGRATKNIQYF.

The genes are TRBV5-1 and TRBJ2-5, with a possible D match to TRBD2 (5 bases). V was shortened by 1 base and J by 5 bases, with 18 bases between the two germline ends. This CDR3 is built from 16 residues. Germline-derived CDR1 and CDR2 are SGHRS and YFSETQ. The CDR3, as DNA: TGCGCCAGCAGCTTGACCGGCGGCCGGAGGACGGAGACCCAGTACTTC. Its protein is CASSLTGGRRTETQYF. Drawing the rest from reference TRBV5-1 and TRBJ2-5, the complete variable domain is KAGVTQTPRYLIKTRGQQVTLSCSPISGHRSVSWYQQTPGQGLQFLFEYFSETQRNKGNFPGRFSGRQFSNSRSEMNVSTLELGDSALYLCASSLTGGRRTETQYFGPGTRLLVL.

This clonotype was seen a few times. The chain is built from TRBV24-1 and TRBJ1-2; D gene ambiguous. The V gene lost 1 base and the J gene lost 4 bases, with 9 bases spanning the gap. The CDR3 extends over 14 amino acids. Germline lookup yields CDR1 KGHDR and CDR2 SFDVKD. CDR3 DNA sequence: TGTGCCACCAGTGATTTCGAGACAAGCTATGGCTACACCTTC. It encodes CATSDFETSYGYTF.

This clonotype has only a few counts. This sequence joins TRBV6-5 and TRBJ2-5, with D perhaps assigned TRBD1 or TRBD2 (5 bases each). The CDR3 contains 15 residues. V dropped 2 bases and J dropped 5 bases, with 15 bases sitting between them. Looked up from germline, CDR1 is MNHEY and CDR2 is SVGAGI. This CDR3 is CASSYADGGSETQYF. CDR3 sequence (DNA): TGTGCCAGCAGTTACGCGGATGGGGGAAGCGAGACCCAGTACTTC.

This clonotype was detected many times. The gene calls are TRBV20-1 and TRBJ2-1; D is undetermined. CDR1 is DFQATT, CDR2 SNEGSKA, per germline (reference sequence). V lost 0 bases, J lost 2 bases, and 5 bases lay in between. The CDR3 runs 13 residues. CDR3: CSARDNAYNEQFF. CDR3 DNA sequence: TGCAGTGCTAGAGATAATGCCTACAATGAGCAGTTCTTC.

This clonotype was detected ten times or more. The V gene is TRBV6-2 or TRBV6-3, the J gene TRBJ2-5; D ambiguous. Germline CDR1 is MNHEY and CDR2 is SVGEGT. The germline V and J ends were trimmed by 5 bases and 7 bases, with 5 bases remaining between them. The length of the CDR3 is 10 residues. CDR3 coding DNA: TGTGCCAGCAGTGGGCGGACCCAGTACTTC. The encoded protein is CASSGRTQYF.

This clonotype was found many times. This CDR3 is CASSLELPRDFLRVNEQYF. The CDR3 DNA reads as TGCGCCAGCAGCTTGGAGCTACCACGGGACTTCCTTCGGGTCAACGAGCAGTACTTC. The chain uses TRBV5-1 and TRBJ2-7; a possible D gene is TRBD2 (6 bases). The CDR3 is 19 residues long. Germline V gene sequence: CDR1 SGHRS, CDR2 YFSETQ. V was pared by 0 bases and J by 5 bases, with 27 bases between. Looking up the rest from reference TRBV5-1 and TRBJ2-7 gives the full variable domain: KAGVTQTPRYLIKTRGQQVTLSCSPISGHRSVSWYQQTPGQGLQFLFEYFSETQRNKGNFPGRFSGRQFSNSRSEMNVSTLELGDSALYLCASSLELPRDFLRVNEQYFGPGTRLTVT.

This rearrangement joins TRBV30 to TRBJ2-7, with 7 bases lining up with TRBD2. The V and J ends lost 1 base and 4 bases, in that order; junction bases with no gene match: 4. The CDR3 consists of 13 residues. The V gene's germline CDR1 is GTSNPN and CDR2 SVGIG (reference sequence). CDR3: CAWSGTGGYEQYV. The CDR3 bases are TGTGCCTGGAGTGGGACGGGAGGTTACGAGCAGTACGTC.

A few counts support this clonotype. The rearrangement joins TRBV5-1 to TRBJ2-7, with TRBD2 matching over 14 bases. V was clipped by 4 bases and J by 6 bases; unmatched bases: 3. The germline CDR1 and CDR2 sequences are SGHRS and YFSETQ. The CDR3 is made up of 14 amino acids. In nucleotides, the CDR3 is TGCGCCAGCAGCATGGGACTAGCGGGAGTCGAGCAGTACTTC. As protein: CASSMGLAGVEQYF. Combining the CDR3 with reference TRBV5-1 and TRBJ2-7 gives the whole variable domain KAGVTQTPRYLIKTRGQQVTLSCSPISGHRSVSWYQQTPGQGLQFLFEYFSETQRNKGNFPGRFSGRQFSNSRSEMNVSTLELGDSALYLCASSMGLAGVEQYFGPGTRLTVT.

This clonotype has a count of ten or more. This chain uses TRBV5-1 with TRBJ1-1; D might be TRBD1 (6 bases). With 0 bases removed from V and 5 bases from J, the gap between germline ends came to 11 bases. This CDR3 has 14 amino acids. CDR1 and CDR2 from the germline V gene are SGHRS and YFSETQ. The CDR3 reads CASSLEVRGTEAFF. The CDR3 DNA reads TGCGCCAGCAGCTTGGAAGTCAGGGGTACTGAAGCTTTCTTT. Full variable domain (remainder filled in from reference TRBV5-1 and TRBJ1-1): KAGVTQTPRYLIKTRGQQVTLSCSPISGHRSVSWYQQTPGQGLQFLFEYFSETQRNKGNFPGRFSGRQFSNSRSEMNVSTLELGDSALYLCASSLEVRGTEAFFGQGTRLTVV.

This clonotype was detected many times. This chain links TRBV2 with TRBJ1-3; no definite D call. Trimming stripped 6 bases from V and 0 bases from J, with 6 bases between. Germline CDR1 is SNHLY and CDR2 is FYNNEI. The CDR3 sequence is 13 residues long. In DNA form, the CDR3 reads TGTGCCAGCAGGGGAAACTCTGGAAACACCATATATTTT. Protein sequence: CASRGNSGNTIYF.

This clonotype came up many times. The chain recombines TRBV25-1 with TRBJ2-1, with D possibly being TRBD2 (5 bases). The V gene's germline CDR1 is MGHDK and CDR2 SYGVNS. Between the trimmed V and J ends, which lost 1 base and 6 bases, there was a span of 13 bases. The CDR3 covers 15 residues. The CDR3: CASSELGAGGNEQFF. CDR3 DNA sequence: TGTGCCAGCAGTGAATTGGGCGCCGGAGGCAATGAGCAGTTCTTC.

The chain has TRBV11-1 and TRBJ2-3, with 11 bases aligning to TRBD2. Per the germline V gene, CDR1 is SGHAT and CDR2 is FQDESV (reference sequence). J was trimmed by 0 bases and V by 5 bases; bases with no gene match: 10. CDR3 length: 18 amino acids. The CDR3, as DNA: TGTGCCAGCAGCCCTAGGACGACTAGCGGGACTAGCACAGATACGCAGTATTTT. Its protein is CASSPRTTSGTSTDTQYF.

The rearrangement uses TRBV6-1 and TRBJ2-5; either TRBD1 or TRBD2 may fit D (6 bases each). Per germline, CDR1 MNHNS and CDR2 SASEGT. CDR3 size: 14 residues. Trimming cost V 1 base and J 5 bases, with 11 bases left between them. DNA for the CDR3: TGTGCCAGCAGTGAAGTTGGGGGGCGGGAGACCCAGTACTTC. It is translated as CASSEVGGRETQYF.

This clonotype was seen only a few times. The chain employs TRBV7-9 and TRBJ2-5; no clear D gene. CDR1 SEHNR and CDR2 FQNEAQ come from the germline V gene (reference sequence). The CDR3 runs to 13 residues. The V and J ends lost 2 bases and 3 bases respectively, with 7 bases between them. CDR3 nucleotide sequence: TGTGCCAGCAGCTTACCGGTAGAAGAGACCCAGTACTTC. Translated: CASSLPVEETQYF.

There are a few counts of this clonotype. The V gene is TRBV7-2, the J gene TRBJ2-1; D not resolved. V was trimmed by 2 bases and J by 9 bases, leaving 11 bases between them. The CDR3 has 13 residues. CDR1 is SGHTA and CDR2 is FQGNSA in the germline V gene. For the CDR3, the DNA is TGTGCCAGCAGCTTATCTCGAGATGGTGAGCAGTTCTTC. Residues: CASSLSRDGEQFF.

This clonotype was detected a few times. The CDR3 sequence: CASSSPRAKNIQYF. CDR3 DNA: TGCGCCAGCAGCTCTCCTAGAGCCAAAAACATTCAGTACTTC. J is TRBJ2-4 and V is TRBV5-1, with D hard to call. The V end was cut by 3 bases, the J end by 0 bases, with 7 bases between. The CDR3 runs to 14 residues. CDR1 and CDR2 (germline): SGHRS, YFSETQ. The full variable domain, completed using reference TRBV5-1 and TRBJ2-4, is KAGVTQTPRYLIKTRGQQVTLSCSPISGHRSVSWYQQTPGQGLQFLFEYFSETQRNKGNFPGRFSGRQFSNSRSEMNVSTLELGDSALYLCASSSPRAKNIQYFGAGTRLSVL.

This chain joins TRBV6-5 and TRBJ1-2; D gene uncertain. The CDR3 consists of 18 residues. Between the trimmed V and J ends, which lost 0 bases and 0 bases, there was a span of 17 bases. CDR1 and CDR2 from the germline V gene are MNHEY and SVGAGI. This chain's CDR3 is CASSYSPAGRLSNYGYTF. The DNA for the CDR3 is TGTGCCAGCAGTTACTCGCCCGCGGGTAGACTCTCTAACTATGGCTACACCTTC.

In the case of this clonotype: A much larger clone differs from this one at a single base, so this may be a read error. The conserved phenylalanine or tryptophan is not found at the CDR3 terminus, so this likely reflects a read error. This sequence joins TRBV20-1 and TRBJ2-7, with D hard to call. Deletions cut 0 bases from V and 1 base from J, with 4 bases between. CDR1 is DFQATT, CDR2 SNEGSKA, per germline (reference sequence). The CDR3 runs 12 residues. The CDR3 protein is CSAREQSYEQYL. CDR3 in DNA: TGCAGTGCTAGAGAACAGTCCTACGAGCAGTACTTA.

There are many counts of this clonotype. This chain uses TRBV29-1 with TRBJ1-2; D is possibly TRBD1 (6 bases). CDR3 length equals 15 residues. Trimming took 0 bases from V and 7 from J, leaving 18 bases between them. CDR1 and CDR2 from the germline V gene are SQVTM and ANQGSEA. CDR3: CSVEDRPGAGSGYTF. CDR3 in DNA: TGCAGCGTTGAAGATCGCCCGGGGGCGGGTAGTGGCTACACCTTC.